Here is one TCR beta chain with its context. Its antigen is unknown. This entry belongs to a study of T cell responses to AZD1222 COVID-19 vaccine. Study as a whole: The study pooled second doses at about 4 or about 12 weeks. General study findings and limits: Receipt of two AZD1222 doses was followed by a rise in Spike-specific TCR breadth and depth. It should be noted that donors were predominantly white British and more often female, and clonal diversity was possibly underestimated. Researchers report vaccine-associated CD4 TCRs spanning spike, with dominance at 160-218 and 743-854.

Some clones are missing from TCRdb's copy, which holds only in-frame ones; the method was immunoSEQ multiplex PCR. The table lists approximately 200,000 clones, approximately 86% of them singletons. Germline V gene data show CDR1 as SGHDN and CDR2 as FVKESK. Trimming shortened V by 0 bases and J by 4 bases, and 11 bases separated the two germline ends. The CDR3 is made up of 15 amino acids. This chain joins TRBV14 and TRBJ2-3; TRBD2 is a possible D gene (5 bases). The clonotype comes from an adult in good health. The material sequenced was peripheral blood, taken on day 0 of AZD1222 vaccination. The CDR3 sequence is CASSQDPGWADTQYF. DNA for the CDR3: TGTGCCAGCAGCCAAGATCCGGGGTGGGCAGATACGCAGTATTTT.